One and the same sample provided the 13 T cell receptor beta chains below, sequenced in a study of T cell repertoires in cytomegalovirus infection. MiXCR, run by TCRdb on the reads, gives a single entry per CDR3 protein. This sample has fewer than 950,000 distinct CDR3 sequences; about 33% occur once, and the top ten carry 9.5% to 15%. These receptors are not linked to any known antigen. The material sequenced was cultured CD8+ T cells from PBMCs, taken from culture after CMV antigen stimulation. These receptor sequences come from a human donor in good health (CMV status not recorded). Some clones in this sample may be carry-over from other donors' samples.

There are a few counts of this clonotype. The chain is built from TRBV11-2 and TRBJ1-2; no clear D gene. The germline CDR1 and CDR2 sequences are SGHAT and FQNNGV. Deletions cut 1 base from V and 5 bases from J, with 8 bases between. The CDR3 is 13 residues long. The DNA for the CDR3 is TGTGCCAGCAGCTTAGGGAAAATTTATGGCTACACCTTC. Translated: CASSLGKIYGYTF.

This clonotype was observed at least ten times. The chain carries TRBV7-8 and TRBJ1-2, with 7 bases identical to TRBD1. CDR1 is SGHVS and CDR2 is FQNEAQ in the germline V gene. The trim removed 4 bases at V and 8 bases at J, leaving 7 bases unmatched. The CDR3 is made up of 13 amino acids. For the CDR3, the DNA is TGTGCCAGCAGCTCAGGGGGGACAGAGGGCTACACCTTC. Encoded protein: CASSSGGTEGYTF.

This clonotype has a count of ten or more. The rearrangement uses TRBV14 and TRBJ2-1; unclear D gene. V shed 0 bases and J shed 4 bases, with 1 base lying between them. This CDR3 is built from 12 residues. CDR1 and CDR2 (germline): SGHDN, FVKESK. CDR3 amino acids: CASSQEYNEQFF. For the CDR3, the DNA is TGTGCCAGCAGCCAAGAATACAATGAGCAGTTCTTC.

The rearrangement links TRBV7-9 to TRBJ2-2; 8 bases agree with TRBD1. Germline V gives CDR1 SEHNR, CDR2 FQNEAQ (reference sequence). The CDR3 covers 16 residues. J gave up 3 bases and V 5 bases, and 8 bases lay outside the gene matches. CDR3 protein: CASSPRTGKDTGELFF. The CDR3 bases are TGTGCCAGCAGCCCGCGGACAGGGAAGGACACCGGGGAGCTGTTTTTT. Looking up the rest from reference TRBV7-9 and TRBJ2-2 gives the full variable domain: DTGVSQNPRHKITKRGQNVTFRCDPISEHNRLYWYRQTLGQGPEFLTYFQNEAQLEKSRLLSDRFSAERPKGSFSTLEIQRTEQGDSAMYLCASSPRTGKDTGELFFGEGSRLTVL.

With regard to this clonotype: Sequence at one end of the junction differs from germline and may be a read error. The rearrangement uses TRBV12-3 or TRBV12-4 and TRBJ1-1; D is unresolved. This CDR3 region has 13 residues. CDR3 nucleotide sequence: TGTACCAGCAGTTTATATATGAACACTGAAGCTTTCTTT. Its protein product is CTSSLYMNTEAFF.

The chain joins TRBV19 to TRBJ1-1; no clear D. CDR1 is LNHDA, CDR2 SQIVND, per germline (reference sequence). The CDR3 runs 12 residues. The CDR3 loop reads CVSRDRSTEAFF. The CDR3, as DNA: TGTGTCAGCAGAGATCGAAGCACTGAAGCTTTCTTT.

The rearrangement uses TRBV7-2 and TRBJ2-7; the D call may be TRBD1 or TRBD2 (6 bases each). The CDR3 runs to 14 residues. V dropped 4 bases and J dropped 6 bases, with 16 bases sitting between them. Germline V gives CDR1 SGHTA, CDR2 FQGNSA. The CDR3 bases are TGTGCCAGCAGCTGGGGGTCGGGGGCAGTCGAGCAGTACTTC. Translation gives CASSWGSGAVEQYF.

The genes are TRBV4-1 and TRBJ2-2; D tentatively fits TRBD1 or TRBD2 (5 bases each). Germline CDR1 reads MGHRA; CDR2 reads YSYEKL. Trimming took 4 bases from V and 5 from J, leaving 11 bases between them. The CDR3 loop spans 14 amino acids. CDR3 protein: CASSLRGRTGELFF. CDR3 DNA sequence: TGCGCCAGCAGCCTTCGGGGCCGGACCGGGGAGCTGTTTTTT.

By sample fraction, this clonotype is hyperexpanded. The J gene is TRBJ2-3, the V gene TRBV7-2; D may correspond to TRBD1 or TRBD2 (5 bases each). Trimming shortened V by 4 bases and J by 4 bases, and 18 bases separated the two germline ends. This CDR3 contains 16 residues. Germline lookup yields CDR1 SGHTA and CDR2 FQGNSA. CDR3 protein: CASSSPVGASADTQYF. The DNA of the CDR3 is TGTGCCAGCAGCTCCCCCGTCGGGGCATCGGCAGATACGCAGTATTTT.

The genes are TRBV18 and TRBJ1-1; 7 bases align to TRBD1. The length of the CDR3 is 11 residues. With V trimmed by 8 bases and J by 5 bases, 2 bases remained unmatched. Germline values: CDR1 KGHSH, CDR2 LQKENI. DNA of the CDR3: TGTGCCAGCACAGGGGAGACTGAAGCTTTCTTT. Protein: CASTGETEAFF.

The V and J genes are TRBV27 and TRBJ2-7; a possible D gene is TRBD2 (7 bases). The CDR3 totals 14 residues. The V gene's germline CDR1 is MNHEY and CDR2 SMNVEV (reference sequence). Trimming removed 2 bases at V and 6 bases at J, with 14 bases between. Here the CDR3 reads CASSLRAGAAEQYV. DNA for the CDR3: TGTGCCAGCAGTTTAAGGGCGGGGGCAGCCGAGCAGTACGTC.

This chain joins TRBV9 and TRBJ2-2; possibly TRBD2 for D (5 bases). CDR1 is SGDLS and CDR2 is YYNGEE in the germline V gene. Trimming left V 2 bases short and J 0 bases short, with 8 bases between. The CDR3 spans 15 residues. As DNA, the CDR3 is TGTGCCAGCAGCGTTAGGACTTCGAACACCGGGGAGCTGTTTTTT. Encoded protein: CASSVRTSNTGELFF. The variable domain in full, completed from reference TRBV9 and TRBJ2-2, reads DSGVTQTPKHLITATGQRVTLRCSPRSGDLSVYWYQQSLDQGLQFLIQYYNGEERAKGNILERFSAQQFPDLHSELNLSSLELGDSALYFCASSVRTSNTGELFFGEGSRLTVL.

This clonotype has more than one count but fewer than ten. V and J are TRBV6-5 and TRBJ1-1; perhaps TRBD1 as D (6 bases). This CDR3 has 15 amino acids. The V end lost 4 bases, the J end lost 0 bases, and 12 bases lay between the germline ends. Germline-derived CDR1 and CDR2 are MNHEY and SVGAGI. This CDR3 is CASSFFGQMNTEAFF. CDR3 DNA: TGTGCCAGCAGTTTTTTTGGACAGATGAACACTGAAGCTTTCTTT.